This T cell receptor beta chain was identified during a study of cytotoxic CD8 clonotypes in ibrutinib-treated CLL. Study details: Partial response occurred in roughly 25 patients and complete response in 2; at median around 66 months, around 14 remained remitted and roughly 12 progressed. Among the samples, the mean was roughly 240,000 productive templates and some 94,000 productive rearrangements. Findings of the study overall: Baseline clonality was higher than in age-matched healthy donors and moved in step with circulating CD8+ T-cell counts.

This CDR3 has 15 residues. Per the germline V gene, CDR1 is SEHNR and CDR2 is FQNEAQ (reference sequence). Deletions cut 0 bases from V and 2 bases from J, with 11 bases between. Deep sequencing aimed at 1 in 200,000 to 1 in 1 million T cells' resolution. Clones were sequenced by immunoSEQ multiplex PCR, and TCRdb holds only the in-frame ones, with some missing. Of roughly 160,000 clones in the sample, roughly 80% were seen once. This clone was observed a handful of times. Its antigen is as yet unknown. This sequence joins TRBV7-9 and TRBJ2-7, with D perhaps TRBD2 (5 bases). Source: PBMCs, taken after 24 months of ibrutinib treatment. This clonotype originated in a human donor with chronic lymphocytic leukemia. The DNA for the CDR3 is TGTGCCAGCAGCTTAGCGGATATACTAGCCTACGAGCAGTACTTC. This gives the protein CASSLADILAYEQYF.